The 25 T cell receptor beta chains reported below all come from one sample, sequenced in a study of Ad26.COV2.S vaccination and SARS-CoV-2 variants. Regarding treatment: roughly 19 received Ad26.COV2.S at low or high dose, single or two shots; about 5 received placebo; per-sample allocation not given. Collection of samples fell on day 63 after the first vaccine or placebo injection. Clones were sequenced by immunoSEQ multiplex PCR, and TCRdb holds only the in-frame ones, with some missing. Found here are 350,000 to 450,000 clones, about nine tenths of them singletons; the top ten hold 3.4%. The starting material was peripheral blood, obtained in a trial of Ad26.COV2.S vaccine versus placebo. These receptors all come from a person between 18 and 65 years old who received the Ad26.COV2.S COVID-19 vaccine or a placebo.

This clone was observed a few times. The chain recombines TRBV7-9 with TRBJ1-1; D unresolved. The CDR3 sequence is 12 residues long. The germline V gene encodes CDR1 SEHNR and CDR2 FQNEAQ (reference sequence). V lost 4 bases to trimming and J lost 6 bases, with 9 bases between them. The CDR3 spells CASSYPGAEAFF. The DNA for the CDR3 is TGTGCCAGCAGCTACCCCGGGGCTGAAGCTTTCTTT.

The CDR3 protein is CASSPLGDLHNEQFF. Here the CDR3 DNA reads TGTGCCAGCAGCCCATTAGGAGACCTACACAATGAGCAGTTCTTC. The chain employs TRBV7-8 and TRBJ2-1; D remains ambiguous. CDR1 and CDR2 (germline): SGHVS, FQNEAQ. The CDR3 spans 15 residues. V was clipped by 5 bases and J by 5 bases, with 16 bases between them. Using reference TRBV7-8 and TRBJ2-1 for the parts outside the CDR3, the full variable domain is GAGVSQSPRYKVAKRGQDVALRCDPISGHVSLFWYQQALGQGPEFLTYFQNEAQLDKSGLPSDRFFAERPEGSVSTLKIQRTQQEDSAVYLCASSPLGDLHNEQFFGPGTRLTVL.

V is TRBV7-3 and J is TRBJ2-3; possibly TRBD2 for D (6 bases). Germline V gives CDR1 SGHTA, CDR2 FQGTGA. This CDR3 is built from 13 residues. Trimming shortened V by 5 bases and J by 10 bases, and 16 bases separated the two germline ends. CDR3 DNA: TGTGCCAGCAGCATCTCCGGGGGTAGGGCGCAGTATTTT. Its protein product is CASSISGGRAQYF.

V gene TRBV10-3 combines with J gene TRBJ1-4; weak D call: TRBD1 (6 bases). Germline CDR1 ENHRY, CDR2 SYGVKD. The CDR3 is made up of 17 amino acids. The V end lost 3 bases, the J end lost 2 bases, and 16 bases lay between the germline ends. The DNA of the CDR3 is TGTGCCATCAGTGAACAGGGACCACCCTATACTAATGAAAAACTGTTTTTT. Translation: CAISEQGPPYTNEKLFF.

The rearrangement joins TRBV5-4 to TRBJ1-6, with D possibly matching TRBD1 (6 bases). V lost 0 bases, J lost 7 bases, and 11 bases lay in between. Germline CDR1 and CDR2: SGHNT and YYREEE (reference sequence). The CDR3 runs to 15 residues. The CDR3 region has the DNA TGTGCCAGCAGCTTGGAGGTAGGGGGAAATTCACCCCTCCACTTT. Its protein product is CASSLEVGGNSPLHF.

The rearrangement links TRBV5-6 to TRBJ2-7, with a weak D call TRBD2 (6 bases). The CDR3 length is 13 residues. The V and J ends lost 4 bases and 5 bases respectively, with 13 bases between them. Germline CDR1 is SGHDT and CDR2 is YYEEEE. CDR3 sequence: CASSPRGRHEQYF. The CDR3 DNA sequence: TGTGCCAGCAGCCCCCGGGGGAGGCACGAGCAGTACTTC.

This chain links TRBV9 with TRBJ2-7; D not resolved. The CDR3 runs 12 residues. V lost 3 bases and J lost 6, with 10 bases in between. The V gene's germline CDR1 is SGDLS and CDR2 YYNGEE. CDR3 DNA: TGTGCCAGCAGCGGGGATGAAGGCGAGCAGTACTTC. Its translation is CASSGDEGEQYF.

The J gene is TRBJ1-1, the V gene TRBV18, with 8 positions matching TRBD1. There are 15 residues in the CDR3. The J segment lost 5 bases and the V segment lost 3 bases, leaving 8 bases of the junction unmatched. The germline gives CDR1 KGHSH, CDR2 LQKENI. The CDR3 DNA reads TGTGCCAGCTCACCCACGACAGGGGTACCGACTGAAGCTTTCTTT. Amino acids: CASSPTTGVPTEAFF.

This chain links TRBV7-9 with TRBJ1-6; no clear D. Germline loops: CDR1 SEHNR, CDR2 FQNEAQ (reference sequence). Trimming shortened V by 5 bases and J by 9 bases, and 8 bases separated the two germline ends. This CDR3 spans 12 amino acids. CDR3 in amino acids: CASSTRGSPLHF. The DNA for the CDR3 is TGTGCCAGCAGCACACGGGGTTCACCCCTCCACTTT.

The gene calls are TRBV6-1 and TRBJ1-3; no definite D call. The germline V gene encodes CDR1 MNHNS and CDR2 SASEGT. This CDR3 comprises 16 residues. The V and J ends lost 2 bases and 1 base respectively, with 12 bases between them. The CDR3 loop is CASSEWVRTSGNTIYF. Written as DNA, the CDR3 is TGTGCCAGCAGTGAATGGGTGCGGACTTCTGGAAACACCATATATTTT.

The chain carries TRBV5-6 and TRBJ2-5; TRBD1 might be the D (6 bases). The CDR3 loop spans 14 amino acids. V lost 4 bases, J lost 3 bases, and 13 bases lay in between. The V gene's germline CDR1 is SGHDT and CDR2 YYEEEE. CDR3 DNA: TGTGCCAGCAGCCCCATACAGGGAAAAGAGACCCAGTACTTC. Its protein product is CASSPIQGKETQYF.

The chain is built from TRBV7-3 and TRBJ2-2; 11 bases line up with TRBD2. Trimming at V came to 8 bases and at J to 2 bases, leaving 4 bases not matched to a gene. There are 15 residues in the CDR3. Per the germline V gene, CDR1 is SGHTA and CDR2 is FQGTGA. CDR3 region: CASASGGSNTGELFF. The CDR3, as DNA: TGTGCCAGCGCTAGCGGGGGGAGTAACACCGGGGAGCTGTTTTTT.

The chain links TRBV3-1 (or the pseudogene TRBV3-2) to TRBJ1-1; 7 bases match TRBD1. With 7 bases clipped from V and 5 bases from J, the junction kept 4 bases outside the gene matches. Germline V CDR1 and CDR2: LGHDT, YNNKEL (reference sequence). The CDR3 contains 12 residues. CDR3 sequence (DNA): TGTGCCAGCAATCAGGGGGGGACTGAAGCTTTCTTT. Translated, it gives CASNQGGTEAFF.

The CDR3 is CAAGTGGTGELFF. CDR3 DNA sequence: TGTGCCGCCGGGACAGGGGGCACCGGGGAGCTGTTTTTT. The V call is TRBV12-3 or TRBV12-4, the J call TRBJ2-2; 11 nucleotides match TRBD1. V dropped 11 bases and J dropped 4; count of bases not matched to a gene: 3. CDR3 size: 13 residues.

The chain has TRBV5-4 and TRBJ2-2; 12 bases map to TRBD1. V lost 3 bases and J lost 2; bases outside the gene matches: 2. The CDR3 runs to 16 residues. Germline V gene data show CDR1 as SGHNT and CDR2 as YYREEE (reference sequence). CDR3 amino acids: CASSWGTGGNTGELFF. CDR3 nucleotide sequence: TGTGCCAGCAGCTGGGGGACAGGGGGCAACACCGGGGAGCTGTTTTTT. The complete variable domain, with remaining parts taken from reference TRBV5-4 and TRBJ2-2, reads ETGVTQSPTHLIKTRGQQVTLRCSSQSGHNTVSWYQQALGQGPQFIFQYYREEENGRGNFPPRFSGLQFPNYSSELNVNALELDDSALYLCASSWGTGGNTGELFFGEGSRLTVL.

This clone has more than one count but fewer than ten. V is TRBV6-4 and J is TRBJ1-5; D is unclear. CDR1 and CDR2 from the germline V gene are MRHNA and SNTAGT. There are 13 residues in the CDR3. V shed 3 bases and J shed 3 bases, with 6 bases lying between them. CDR3 bases: TGTGCCAGCAGTGAGGGGTACAATCAGCCCCAGCATTTT. Protein: CASSEGYNQPQHF.

V is TRBV5-1 and J is TRBJ2-3; tentatively, D is TRBD2 (7 bases). There are 16 residues in the CDR3. V was clipped by 5 bases and J by 8 bases, with 24 bases between them. Germline V lookup: CDR1 SGHRS, CDR2 YFSETQ. This chain's CDR3 is CASRMGDGGLGVTQYF. The CDR3, as DNA: TGCGCCAGCAGAATGGGAGACGGGGGGCTCGGCGTTACGCAGTATTTT.

The chain has TRBV7-9 and TRBJ1-2; D is perhaps TRBD1 (5 bases). Trimming removed 2 bases at V and 0 bases at J, with 13 bases between. The germline CDR1 and CDR2 sequences are SEHNR and FQNEAQ (reference sequence). The CDR3 is 16 residues long. The CDR3 protein is CASSLPRQQANYGYTF. In DNA form, the CDR3 reads TGTGCCAGCAGCTTACCCCGACAGCAAGCTAACTATGGCTACACCTTC.

The rearrangement links TRBV27 to TRBJ2-1, with unresolved D. This CDR3 comprises 13 residues. Germline CDR1 is MNHEY and CDR2 is SMNVEV (reference sequence). Trimming shortened V by 3 bases and J by 3 bases, and 6 bases separated the two germline ends. The CDR3 region is CASSLDGYNEQFF. DNA for the CDR3: TGTGCCAGCAGTTTGGACGGCTACAATGAGCAGTTCTTC.

This rearrangement joins TRBV27 to TRBJ1-4; tentative D call: TRBD1 (5 bases). Trimming removed 4 bases from V and 7 bases from J, with 19 bases in between. Per germline, CDR1 MNHEY and CDR2 SMNVEV (reference sequence). The CDR3 extends over 16 amino acids. CDR3 coding DNA: TGTGCCAGCAGTTCCCACGAGCCAGGGCGTGGTGAAAAACTGTTTTTT. It translates to CASSSHEPGRGEKLFF.

The chain combines TRBV19 with TRBJ1-1, with D perhaps TRBD1 (6 bases). V was shortened by 5 bases and J by 4 bases, with 14 bases between the two germline ends. The CDR3 spans 14 residues. Germline-derived CDR1 and CDR2 are LNHDA and SQIVND (reference sequence). CDR3 DNA sequence: TGTGCCAGTAGTGCCCACAGGGACGCCACTGAAGCTTTCTTT. Its protein is CASSAHRDATEAFF.

This CDR3 is CASSQGGRGNTEAFF. CDR3 coding DNA: TGTGCCAGCAGCCAAGGAGGTAGGGGTAACACTGAAGCTTTCTTT. The chain has TRBV4-2 and TRBJ1-1; tentatively, D is TRBD1 (5 bases). CDR1 and CDR2 (germline): LGHNA, YNFKEQ. V lost 1 base to trimming and J lost 2 bases, with 11 bases between them. The length of the CDR3 is 15 residues.

The genes are TRBV7-2 and TRBJ1-1; D is unclear. The CDR3 runs to 13 residues. Germline-derived CDR1 and CDR2 are SGHTA and FQGNSA. V lost 1 base, J lost 1 base, and 4 bases lay in between. CDR3 DNA sequence: TGTGCCAGCAGCTTAGTGCAGAACACTGAAGCTTTCTTT. As protein: CASSLVQNTEAFF.

The rearrangement uses TRBV3-1 (or the pseudogene TRBV3-2) and TRBJ1-2; D is perhaps TRBD1 (5 bases). This CDR3 region has 16 residues. V was pared by 0 bases and J by 2 bases, with 13 bases between. CDR1 is LGHDT and CDR2 is YNNKEL in the germline V gene (reference sequence). DNA of the CDR3: TGTGCCAGCAGCCAAGAGGGTAGGGGCCGGAACTATGGCTACACCTTC. This codes for CASSQEGRGRNYGYTF.

This clone was seen a single time. This chain links TRBV9 with TRBJ1-1, with 7 bases matching TRBD1. Looked up from germline, CDR1 is SGDLS and CDR2 is YYNGEE. CDR3 length: 12 residues. V gave up 3 bases and J gave up 9 bases; unmatched junction bases: 5. CDR3: CASSAQGTQAFF. Written as DNA, the CDR3 is TGTGCCAGCAGCGCACAGGGGACTCAAGCTTTCTTT. Filled out from reference TRBV9 and TRBJ1-1, the complete variable domain reads DSGVTQTPKHLITATGQRVTLRCSPRSGDLSVYWYQQSLDQGLQFLIQYYNGEERAKGNILERFSAQQFPDLHSELNLSSLELGDSALYFCASSAQGTQAFFGQGTRLTVV.